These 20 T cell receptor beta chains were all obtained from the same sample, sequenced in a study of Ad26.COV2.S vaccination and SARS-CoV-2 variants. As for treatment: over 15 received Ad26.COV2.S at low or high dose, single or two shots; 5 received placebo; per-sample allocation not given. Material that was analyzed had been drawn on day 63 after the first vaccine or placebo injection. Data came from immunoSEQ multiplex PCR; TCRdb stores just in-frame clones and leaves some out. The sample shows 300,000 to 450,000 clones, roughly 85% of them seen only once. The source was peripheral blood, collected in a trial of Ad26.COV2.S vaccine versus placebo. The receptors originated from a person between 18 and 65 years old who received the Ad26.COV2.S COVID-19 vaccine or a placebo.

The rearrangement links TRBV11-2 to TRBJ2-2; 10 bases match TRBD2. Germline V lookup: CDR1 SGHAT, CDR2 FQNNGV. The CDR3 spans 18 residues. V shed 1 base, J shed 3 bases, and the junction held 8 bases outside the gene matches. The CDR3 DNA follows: TGTGCCAGCAGCTTAGCCCACCTAGCGGGAGAGCACACCGGGGAGCTGTTTTTT. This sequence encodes CASSLAHLAGEHTGELFF.

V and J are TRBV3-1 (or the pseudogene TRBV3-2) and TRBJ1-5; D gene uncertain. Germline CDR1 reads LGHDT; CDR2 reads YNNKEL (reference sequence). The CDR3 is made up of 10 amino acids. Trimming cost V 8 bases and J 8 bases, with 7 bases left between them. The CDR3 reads CASPGEPQHF. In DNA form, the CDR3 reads TGTGCCAGCCCCGGGGAGCCCCAGCATTTT.

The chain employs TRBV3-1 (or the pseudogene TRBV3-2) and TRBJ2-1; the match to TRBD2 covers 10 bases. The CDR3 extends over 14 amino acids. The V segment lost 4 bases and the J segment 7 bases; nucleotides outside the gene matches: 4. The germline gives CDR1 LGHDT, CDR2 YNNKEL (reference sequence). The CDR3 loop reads CASSRASGSNEQFF. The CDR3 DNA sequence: TGTGCCAGCAGCCGGGCTAGCGGGAGTAATGAGCAGTTCTTC.

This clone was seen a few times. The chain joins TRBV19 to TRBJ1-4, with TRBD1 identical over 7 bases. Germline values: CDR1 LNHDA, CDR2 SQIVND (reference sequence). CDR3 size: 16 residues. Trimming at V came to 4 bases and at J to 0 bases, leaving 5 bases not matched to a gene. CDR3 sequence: CASSKRQGATNEKLFF. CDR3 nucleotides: TGTGCCAGTAGTAAACGACAGGGTGCAACTAATGAAAAACTGTTTTTT.

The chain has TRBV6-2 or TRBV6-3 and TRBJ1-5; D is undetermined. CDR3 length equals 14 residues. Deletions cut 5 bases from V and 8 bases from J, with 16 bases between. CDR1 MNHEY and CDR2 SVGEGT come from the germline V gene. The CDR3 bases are TGTGCCAGCAGTCCCTCGCCAGCGTCTGAGCCCCAGCATTTT. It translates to CASSPSPASEPQHF.

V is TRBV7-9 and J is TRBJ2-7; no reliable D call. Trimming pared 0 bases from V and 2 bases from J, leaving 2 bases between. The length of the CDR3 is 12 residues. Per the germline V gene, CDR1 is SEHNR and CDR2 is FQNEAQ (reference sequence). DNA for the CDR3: TGTGCCAGCAGCTTAGCCGCCTACGAGCAGTACTTC. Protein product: CASSLAAYEQYF.

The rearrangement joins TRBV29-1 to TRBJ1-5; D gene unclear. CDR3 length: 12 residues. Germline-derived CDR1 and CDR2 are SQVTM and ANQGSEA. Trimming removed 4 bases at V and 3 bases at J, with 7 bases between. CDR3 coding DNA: TGCAGCGTTGGGGGTCCCAATCAGCCCCAGCATTTT. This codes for CSVGGPNQPQHF.

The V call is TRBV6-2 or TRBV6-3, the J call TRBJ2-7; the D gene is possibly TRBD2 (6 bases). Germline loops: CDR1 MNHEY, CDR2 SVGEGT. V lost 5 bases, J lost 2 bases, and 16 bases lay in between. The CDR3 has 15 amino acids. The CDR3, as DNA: TGTGCCAGCAGTACCACAGCGGGCCAAACCTACGAGCAGTACTTC. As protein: CASSTTAGQTYEQYF.

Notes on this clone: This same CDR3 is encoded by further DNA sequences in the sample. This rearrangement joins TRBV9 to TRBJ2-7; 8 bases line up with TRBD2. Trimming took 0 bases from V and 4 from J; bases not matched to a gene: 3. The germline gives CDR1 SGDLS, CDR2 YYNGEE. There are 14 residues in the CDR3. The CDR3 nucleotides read TGTGCCAGCAGCGTAGGGCTAGCGGGTTACGAGCAGTACTTC. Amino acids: CASSVGLAGYEQYF.

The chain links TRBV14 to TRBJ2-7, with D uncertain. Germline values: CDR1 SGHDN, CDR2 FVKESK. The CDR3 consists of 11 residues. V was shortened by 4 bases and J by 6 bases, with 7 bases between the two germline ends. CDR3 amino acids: CASSPGLEQYF. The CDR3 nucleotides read TGTGCCAGCAGCCCAGGTCTCGAGCAGTACTTC.

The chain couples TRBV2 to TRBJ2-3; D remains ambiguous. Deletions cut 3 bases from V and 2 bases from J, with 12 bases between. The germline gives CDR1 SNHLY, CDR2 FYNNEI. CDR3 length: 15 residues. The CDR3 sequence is CASSDRLLVTDTQYF. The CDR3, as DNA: TGTGCCAGCAGTGATCGACTTCTTGTCACAGATACGCAGTATTTT.

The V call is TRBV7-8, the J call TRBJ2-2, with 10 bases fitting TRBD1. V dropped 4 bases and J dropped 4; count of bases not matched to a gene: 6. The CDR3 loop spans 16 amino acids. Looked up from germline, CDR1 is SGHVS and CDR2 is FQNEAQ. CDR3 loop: CASSYTGTGVTGELFF. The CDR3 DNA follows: TGTGCCAGCAGCTATACCGGGACAGGGGTCACCGGGGAGCTGTTTTTT.

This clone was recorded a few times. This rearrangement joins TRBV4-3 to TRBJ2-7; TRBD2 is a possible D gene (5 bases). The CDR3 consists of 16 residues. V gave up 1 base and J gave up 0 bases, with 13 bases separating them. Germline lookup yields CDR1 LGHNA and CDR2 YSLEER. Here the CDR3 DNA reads TGCGCCAGCAGCCAAGGCGTCGGGGAAAACTCCTACGAGCAGTACTTC. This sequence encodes CASSQGVGENSYEQYF.

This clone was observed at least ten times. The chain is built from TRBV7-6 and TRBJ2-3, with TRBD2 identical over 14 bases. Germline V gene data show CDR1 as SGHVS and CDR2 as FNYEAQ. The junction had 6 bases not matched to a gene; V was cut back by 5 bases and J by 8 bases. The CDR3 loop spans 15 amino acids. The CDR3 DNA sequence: TGTGCCAGCAGCGTGACTAGCGGGGGGGGTGGTACGCAGTATTTT. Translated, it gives CASSVTSGGGGTQYF.

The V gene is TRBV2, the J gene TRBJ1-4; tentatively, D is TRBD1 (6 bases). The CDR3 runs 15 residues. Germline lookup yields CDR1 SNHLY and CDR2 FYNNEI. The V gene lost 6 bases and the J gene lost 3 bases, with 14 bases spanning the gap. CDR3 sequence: CASRELTGANEKLFF. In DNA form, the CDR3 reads TGTGCCAGCAGGGAGTTGACAGGAGCTAATGAAAAACTGTTTTTT.

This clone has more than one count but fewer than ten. This CDR3 is CASSQDVGRNNSPLHF. CDR3 in DNA: TGTGCCAGCAGCCAAGATGTGGGACGGAATAATTCACCCCTCCACTTT. The chain joins TRBV14 to TRBJ1-6, with D maybe TRBD1 (5 bases). The CDR3 runs to 16 residues. Germline V gene data show CDR1 as SGHDN and CDR2 as FVKESK. V shed 0 bases and J shed 5 bases, with 11 bases lying between them.

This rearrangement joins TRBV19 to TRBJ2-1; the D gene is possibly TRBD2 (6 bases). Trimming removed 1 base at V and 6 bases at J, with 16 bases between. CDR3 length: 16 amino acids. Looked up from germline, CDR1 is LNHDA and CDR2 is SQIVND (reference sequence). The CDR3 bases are TGTGCCAGTAGTATAGTATCCAAGACTAGTCGCAATGAGCAGTTCTTC. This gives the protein CASSIVSKTSRNEQFF. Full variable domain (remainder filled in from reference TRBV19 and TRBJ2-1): DGGITQSPKYLFRKEGQNVTLSCEQNLNHDAMYWYRQDPGQGLRLIYYSQIVNDFQKGDIAEGYSVSREKKESFPLTVTSAQKNPTAFYLCASSIVSKTSRNEQFFGPGTRLTVL.

This CDR3 reads CASSGDRGLAFF. CDR3 sequence (DNA): TGTGCCAGCAGTGGGGACAGGGGATTGGCTTTCTTT. This rearrangement joins TRBV2 to TRBJ1-1, with TRBD1 matching over 10 bases. The CDR3 contains 12 residues. The germline V gene has CDR1 SNHLY and CDR2 FYNNEI. The J segment lost 11 bases and the V segment lost 4 bases, leaving 4 bases of the junction unmatched.

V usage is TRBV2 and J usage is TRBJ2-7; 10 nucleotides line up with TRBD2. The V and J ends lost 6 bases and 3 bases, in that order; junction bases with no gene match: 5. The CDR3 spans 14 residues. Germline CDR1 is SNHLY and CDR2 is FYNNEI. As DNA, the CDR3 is TGTGCCAGCAGGGAGCGGGGGGGCCTCTACGAGCAGTACTTC. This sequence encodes CASRERGGLYEQYF. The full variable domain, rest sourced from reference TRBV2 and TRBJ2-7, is EPEVTQTPSHQVTQMGQEVILRCVPISNHLYFYWYRQILGQKVEFLVSFYNNEISEKSEIFDDQFSVERPDGSNFTLKIRSTKLEDSAMYFCASRERGGLYEQYFGPGTRLTVT.

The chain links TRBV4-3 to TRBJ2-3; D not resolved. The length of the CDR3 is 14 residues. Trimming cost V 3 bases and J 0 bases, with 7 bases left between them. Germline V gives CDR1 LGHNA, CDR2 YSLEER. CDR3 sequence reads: CASSQGSSTDTQYF. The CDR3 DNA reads TGCGCCAGCAGCCAGGGAAGTAGCACAGATACGCAGTATTTT.